This entry lists 7 T cell receptor beta chains sequenced from one sample in a study of vaccination and CD4 T cells after COVID-19. Time point given: late sampling 161 to 241 days after vaccination in a few convalescent patients. The treatment: approximately nine-day PBMC culture with coronavirus spike peptide pools or control peptides (ViraFEST assay). These TCRs' antigens remain unknown. The assay that was used to sequence DNA from cultured CD4+ T cells was the Oncomine TCR Beta short-read assay. TCRdb processed the PCR reads anew with MiXCR; each CDR3 protein has one entry. The table shows tens of thousands of distinct CDR3 sequences, with over 30% occurring only once. The sequencing here drew on CD4+ T cells from blood, cultured in vitro, taken about 7 months after SARS-CoV-2 vaccination. The receptors stem from a human donor who had recovered from COVID-19.

The DNA for the CDR3 is TGCGCCAGCAGCCCGGGACAGGGCAATCAGCCCCAGCATTTT. Its translation: CASSPGQGNQPQHF. The chain links TRBV5-1 to TRBJ1-5; TRBD1 matches at 8 bases. CDR3 length: 14 residues. V trimming: 4 bases; J trimming: 2 bases; junction bases outside the gene matches: 2. CDR1 SGHRS and CDR2 YFSETQ come from the germline V gene.

This clonotype was counted between two and nine times. The chain links TRBV28 to TRBJ2-5, with 10 nucleotides matching TRBD1. Trimming cost V 6 bases and J 6 bases; bases outside gene matches: 10. CDR1 is MDHEN, CDR2 SYDVKM, per germline. The CDR3 length is 15 residues. The CDR3 loop reads CASRGQTGGMKTQYF. Here the CDR3 DNA reads TGTGCCAGCAGGGGGCAGACAGGGGGCATGAAGACCCAGTACTTC.

J is TRBJ2-1 and V is TRBV27, with a possible D match to TRBD2 (5 bases). V gave up 3 bases and J gave up 6 bases, with 21 bases separating them. The V gene's germline CDR1 is MNHEY and CDR2 SMNVEV (reference sequence). There are 17 residues in the CDR3. CDR3 nucleotide sequence: TGTGCCAGCAGTTTGATCTCAGCGGCTAGCAGAGGCAATGAGCAGTTCTTC. It codes for CASSLISAASRGNEQFF.

The chain combines TRBV2 with TRBJ2-5; D unclear. V lost 7 bases and J 1 base, leaving 7 bases between the germline ends. The CDR3 covers 12 residues. The germline CDR1 and CDR2 sequences are SNHLY and FYNNEI. The CDR3 loop is CASNGFQETQYF. In DNA form, the CDR3 reads TGTGCCAGCAATGGATTCCAAGAGACCCAGTACTTC.

The rearrangement links TRBV7-9 to TRBJ1-1, with 8 bases matching TRBD1. After removal of 2 bases from V and 7 bases from J, the junction contained 6 bases not matched to a gene. The germline CDR1 and CDR2 sequences are SEHNR and FQNEAQ (reference sequence). This CDR3 has 14 residues. CDR3 loop: CASSLQGAMGEAFF. The CDR3 DNA sequence: TGTGCCAGCAGCTTACAGGGGGCAATGGGTGAAGCTTTCTTT.

The chain links TRBV7-9 to TRBJ2-1; TRBD2 is a possible D gene (6 bases). The CDR3 totals 19 residues. CDR1 is SEHNR and CDR2 is FQNEAQ in the germline V gene (reference sequence). V dropped 1 base and J dropped 6 bases, with 25 bases sitting between them. Here the CDR3 DNA reads TGTGCCAGCAGCTTAGTGGAACTCCTCAGACTAGGAGGGTCCAATGAGCAGTTCTTC. It is translated as CASSLVELLRLGGSNEQFF.

The V gene is TRBV12-3 or TRBV12-4, the J gene TRBJ2-1; 9 bases fit TRBD2. J gave up 7 bases and V 4 bases, and 11 bases lay outside the gene matches. CDR3 length equals 16 residues. The CDR3 sequence is CASSSGIAGVWNEQFF. CDR3 DNA: TGTGCCAGCAGTTCGGGGATAGCGGGAGTCTGGAATGAGCAGTTCTTC.